These 6 T cell receptor beta chains were all obtained from the same sample, sequenced in a study of shared clonotypes between healthy human individuals. This table comes from immunoSEQ multiplex PCR, and its TCRdb copy is limited to in-frame clones, with some not included. The table includes 450,000 to 500,000 clones, 60% to 80% detected once. Source material: PBMCs. These receptors were collected from a woman aged 35 to 49 in good health. Some clones in this sample may be carry-over from other donors' samples.

Details on this clone: A read error may be the cause here, since a much bigger clone is one base away. The rearrangement joins TRBV5-1 to TRBJ2-5; 8 positions agree with TRBD2. The J call may be wrong; the DNA end is better matched by TRBJ2-7. The CDR3 consists of 15 residues. Germline-derived CDR1 and CDR2 are SGHRS and YFSETQ. The CDR3 sequence: CASNPSGPLSYEQYF. In nucleotides, the CDR3 is TGCGCCAGCAACCCTAGCGGGCCCCTCTCCTACGAGCAGTACTTC.

The gene calls are TRBV18 and TRBJ2-7; 9 nucleotides match TRBD2. Looked up from germline, CDR1 is KGHSH and CDR2 is LQKENI. V was pared by 4 bases and J by 0 bases, with 1 base of the junction left unmatched. The CDR3 runs to 14 residues. The CDR3 DNA is TGTGCCAGCTCACTTAGCGGGGGCTCCTACGAGCAGTACTTC. This codes for CASSLSGGSYEQYF.

The table lists this clone with a few counts. The DNA of the CDR3 is TGTGCCAGCAGGAGACAGGGCAATCAGCCCCAGCATTTT. Translation gives CASRRQGNQPQHF. The V call is TRBV2, the J call TRBJ1-5; a possible D gene is TRBD1 (6 bases). The length of the CDR3 is 13 residues. Germline CDR1 SNHLY, CDR2 FYNNEI. V was trimmed by 6 bases and J by 2 bases, leaving 8 bases between them.

V gene TRBV30 combines with J gene TRBJ2-5, with no clear D. Germline loops: CDR1 GTSNPN, CDR2 SVGIG (reference sequence). The CDR3 totals 11 residues. This CDR3 reads CARSTLGTQYF. CDR3 sequence (DNA): TGTGCTCGTTCCACCCTGGGGACCCAGTACTTC. The full variable domain, rest sourced from reference TRBV30 and TRBJ2-5, is SQTIHQWPATLVQPVGSPLSLECTVEGTSNPNLYWYRQAAGRGLQLLFYSVGIGQISSEVPQNLSASRPQDRQFILSSKKLLLSDSGFYLCARSTLGTQYFGPGTRLLVL.

This clone was observed once. The chain is built from TRBV10-3 and TRBJ1-2; D not certain. Per germline, CDR1 ENHRY and CDR2 SYGVKD. V was shortened by 0 bases and J by 8 bases, with 13 bases between the two germline ends. CDR3 size: 14 residues. The CDR3 nucleotides are TGTGCCATCAGTGAGTCGTACAGTGGCCTGGGCTACACCTTC. This translates into CAISESYSGLGYTF.

V gene TRBV6-1 combines with J gene TRBJ2-3; D may be TRBD2 (6 bases). Trimming shortened V by 5 bases and J by 3 bases, and 6 bases separated the two germline ends. The CDR3 length is 12 residues. Germline-derived CDR1 and CDR2 are MNHNS and SASEGT. CDR3 loop: CASSRGTDTQYF. The CDR3 coding sequence is TGTGCCAGCAGTCGGGGGACAGATACGCAGTATTTT.